These 15 T cell receptor beta chains were sequenced from one sample in a study of regulatory T cells in long-lasting Graves disease. The sample's time point: newly diagnosed GD, antithyroid drugs for less than 3 months. Preparation of the TCR library used RNA extracted from PBMCs. CDR3 regions were amplified by Arm-PCR using iRepertoire HTBI primers to build TCR beta libraries. TCRdb itself ran the multiplex PCR reads through MiXCR, one entry per CDR3 protein. There are a few hundred thousand distinct CDR3 sequences in the sample; 20% occur only once, and around 13% lies in the top ten. The input for sequencing was peripheral blood mononuclear cells (PBMCs), taken at new diagnosis, from a patient treated with antithyroid drugs. These receptors came from a female donor with Graves disease.

This clonotype was observed a few times. This rearrangement joins TRBV15 to TRBJ2-1; 7 bases agree with TRBD2. The CDR3 totals 14 residues. The V gene end was trimmed by 1 base and the J gene end by 10 bases; junction bases not matched to a gene: 7. CDR1 and CDR2 from the germline V gene are LNHNV and YYDKDF (reference sequence). This chain's CDR3 is CATSRGTSGDEQFF. In nucleotides, the CDR3 is TGTGCCACCAGCAGAGGAACCAGCGGGGACGAGCAGTTCTTC.

This clonotype was picked up many times. V usage is TRBV29-1 and J usage is TRBJ2-7, with D unclear. Trimming cost V 4 bases and J 7 bases, with 17 bases left between them. The CDR3 covers 13 residues. Germline CDR1 reads SQVTM; CDR2 reads ANQGSEA. CDR3 region: CSVATGPIREQYF. CDR3 coding DNA: TGCAGCGTTGCTACGGGCCCCATTAGGGAGCAGTACTTC.

This clonotype appeared many times. The chain joins TRBV25-1 to TRBJ2-5; D not resolved. V was cut by 2 bases and J by 3 bases, with 13 bases left in between. CDR3 length equals 15 residues. Per the germline V gene, CDR1 is MGHDK and CDR2 is SYGVNS. The CDR3 DNA reads as TGTGCCAGCAGTGAAGCCAGGACCGTTGAAGAGACCCAGTACTTC. Translation: CASSEARTVEETQYF.

This clonotype turned up a few times. The chain carries TRBV28 and TRBJ2-1; TRBD1 matches at 7 bases. This CDR3 has 16 amino acids. V lost 6 bases and J lost 4; bases outside the gene matches: 12. Germline-derived CDR1 and CDR2 are MDHEN and SYDVKM. Written as DNA, the CDR3 is TGTGCCAGCAGGGGAGCCGGGACAGAAGAATACAATGAGCAGTTCTTC. Its translation: CASRGAGTEEYNEQFF.

With regard to this clonotype: The likely explanation is a read error, given a far larger clone one base away. No conserved phenylalanine or tryptophan ends this CDR3, so it is likely a read error. The J gene is TRBJ2-7, the V gene TRBV2; D unresolved. V was trimmed by 6 bases and J by 1 base, leaving 10 bases between them. The CDR3 runs to 13 residues. Germline V gives CDR1 SNHLY, CDR2 FYNNEI. This CDR3 is CASSQINSYEQYL. DNA of the CDR3: TGTGCCAGCAGCCAAATAAATTCCTACGAGCAGTACCTC.

In its sample, this clonotype was seen many times. The chain has TRBV4-3 and TRBJ2-1; D may correspond to TRBD1 or TRBD2 (5 bases each). V was trimmed by 4 bases and J by 0 bases, leaving 7 bases between them. The CDR3 length is 14 residues. In germline, CDR1 is LGHNA, CDR2 YSLEER. Here the CDR3 reads CASSPGASYNEQFF. The CDR3, as DNA: TGCGCCAGCAGCCCCGGGGCCTCCTACAATGAGCAGTTCTTC.

CDR3 loop: CASSSGLSTTIYF. The CDR3 DNA follows: TGTGCCAGCAGTTCAGGACTTTCGACTACCATATATTTT. The chain uses TRBV7-2 and TRBJ1-3; D unresolved. Trimming removed 6 bases at V and 10 bases at J, with 16 bases between. This CDR3 has 13 residues. Germline V gene sequence: CDR1 SGHTA, CDR2 FQGNSA.

Ten or more counts support this clonotype. The gene calls are TRBV3-1 and TRBJ2-5, with D tentatively TRBD2 (5 bases). The V and J ends lost 1 base and 3 bases respectively, with 15 bases between them. There are 16 residues in the CDR3. Germline V gene data show CDR1 as LGHDT and CDR2 as YNNKEL (reference sequence). This CDR3 reads CASSQAGLSLKETQYF. The CDR3 DNA sequence: TGTGCCAGCAGCCAAGCCGGACTCAGCCTAAAAGAGACCCAGTACTTC.

In this sample, this clonotype turned up many times. The chain employs TRBV2 and TRBJ1-5; possibly TRBD1 for D (5 bases). This CDR3 spans 14 amino acids. Germline CDR1 is SNHLY and CDR2 is FYNNEI. V gave up 6 bases and J gave up 4 bases, with 13 bases separating them. The CDR3, as DNA: TGTGCCAGCAGGCCAACAGGCCCTAATCAGCCCCAGCATTTT. This translates into CASRPTGPNQPQHF.

A remark on this clonotype: A much larger clone lies one base from this, so it may be a read error. CDR3 coding DNA: TGTGCCAGCAGCCAGGACGGGTCTAGCGGGAGTCATGAGCAGTACTTC. This translates into CASSQDGSSGSHEQYF. This chain links TRBV7-9 with TRBJ2-4, with 10 bases aligning to TRBD2. Germline V lookup: CDR1 SEHNR, CDR2 FQNEAQ (reference sequence). V lost 5 bases, J lost 13 bases, and 17 bases stayed unmatched. This CDR3 is built from 16 residues. Together with reference TRBV7-9 and TRBJ2-4, the CDR3 gives the full variable domain: DTGVSQNPRHKITKRGQNVTFRCDPISEHNRLYWYRQTLGQGPEFLTYFQNEAQLEKSRLLSDRFSAERPKGSFSTLEIQRTEQGDSAMYLCASSQDGSSGSHEQYFGAGTRLSVL.

There are many counts of this clonotype. Germline is not matched at one junction end, which may reflect a read error. The J gene is TRBJ1-5, the V gene TRBV5-1; D perhaps matches TRBD1 (6 bases). The CDR3 spans 14 residues. Germline V gives CDR1 SGHRS, CDR2 YFSETQ. Here the CDR3 reads CASSSDSYNQPQHF. DNA for the CDR3: TGTGCCAGCAGCTCGGACAGTTACAATCAGCCCCAGCATTTT.

This clonotype has at least ten counts. V gene TRBV7-3 combines with J gene TRBJ2-7; 10 positions match TRBD1. V lost 0 bases and J lost 6; bases outside the gene matches: 5. Per germline, CDR1 SGHTA and CDR2 FQGTGA. There are 15 residues in the CDR3. CDR3 loop: CASSLTGTGVGEQYF. CDR3 DNA: TGTGCCAGCAGCTTAACCGGGACAGGGGTCGGCGAGCAGTACTTC.

The CDR3 sequence: CASSLWARVGDGAQYF. The CDR3 DNA follows: TGTGCCAGCAGCTTATGGGCCCGGGTCGGCGACGGGGCCCAGTACTTC. J is TRBJ2-5 and V is TRBV7-2; D is possibly TRBD2 (5 bases). This CDR3 region has 16 residues. CDR1 is SGHTA and CDR2 is FQGNSA in the germline V gene. V was pared by 2 bases and J by 9 bases, with 22 bases between. The full variable domain, in which reference TRBV7-2 and TRBJ2-5 provide the parts outside the CDR3, is GAGVSQSPSNKVTEKGKDVELRCDPISGHTALYWYRQSLGQGLEFLIYFQGNSAPDKSGLPSDRFSAERTGGSVSTLTIQRTQQEDSAVYLCASSLWARVGDGAQYFGPGTRLLVL.

The CDR3 nucleotides are TGTGCCACCGTCAGTAGCCGGGACCGAAGCACAGATACGCAGTATTTT. This codes for CATVSSRDRSTDTQYF. The chain recombines TRBV5-8 with TRBJ2-3; tentatively, D is TRBD1 or TRBD2 (5 bases each). Per germline, CDR1 SGHTS and CDR2 YDEGEE. The V and J ends lost 9 bases and 0 bases respectively, with 20 bases between them. The CDR3 spans 16 residues.

This clonotype was detected a few times. A read error is possible here, since a much larger clone lies one base away. The CDR3 nucleotides read TGTGCCAGCAAGGTACAGGGGGCCTCCTACAATGAGCAGTTCTTC. Protein product: CASKVQGASYNEQFF. This chain joins TRBV27 and TRBJ2-1; TRBD1 aligns across 9 bases. Germline V gene data show CDR1 as MNHEY and CDR2 as SMNVEV (reference sequence). The CDR3 is made up of 15 amino acids. The V and J ends lost 7 bases and 0 bases, in that order; junction bases with no gene match: 4.